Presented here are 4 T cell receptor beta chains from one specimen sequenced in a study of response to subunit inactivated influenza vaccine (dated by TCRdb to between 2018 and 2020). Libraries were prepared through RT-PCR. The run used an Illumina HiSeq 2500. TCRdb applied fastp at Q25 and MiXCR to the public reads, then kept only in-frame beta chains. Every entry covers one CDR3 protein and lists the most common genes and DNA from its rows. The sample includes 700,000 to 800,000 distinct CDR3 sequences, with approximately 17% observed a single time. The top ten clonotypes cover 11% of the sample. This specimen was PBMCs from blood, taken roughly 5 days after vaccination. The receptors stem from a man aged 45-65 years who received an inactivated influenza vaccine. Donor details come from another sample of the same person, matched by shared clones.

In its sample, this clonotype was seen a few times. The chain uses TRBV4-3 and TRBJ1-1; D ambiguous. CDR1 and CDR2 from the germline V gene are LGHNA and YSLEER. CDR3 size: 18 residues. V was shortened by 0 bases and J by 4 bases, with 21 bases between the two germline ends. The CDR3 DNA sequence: TGCGCCAGCAGCCAAGAGGAACCGGGCCTCATTATCGGCACTGAAGCTTTCTTT. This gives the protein CASSQEEPGLIIGTEAFF.

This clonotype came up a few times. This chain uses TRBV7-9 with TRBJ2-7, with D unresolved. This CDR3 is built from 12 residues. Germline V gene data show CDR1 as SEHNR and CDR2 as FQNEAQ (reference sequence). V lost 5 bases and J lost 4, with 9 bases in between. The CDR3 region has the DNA TGTGCCAGCAGCCCTAACATATACGAGCAGTACTTC. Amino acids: CASSPNIYEQYF.

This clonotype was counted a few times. CDR3 nucleotides: TGTGCCTGGGATCTGGGGACTTACACTGAAGCTTTCTTT. Encoded protein: CAWDLGTYTEAFF. This chain links TRBV30 with TRBJ1-1, with TRBD1 as a possible D gene (5 bases). The CDR3 runs to 13 residues. From germline, CDR1 is GTSNPN and CDR2 SVGIG (reference sequence). Trimming cost V 5 bases and J 3 bases, with 13 bases left between them.

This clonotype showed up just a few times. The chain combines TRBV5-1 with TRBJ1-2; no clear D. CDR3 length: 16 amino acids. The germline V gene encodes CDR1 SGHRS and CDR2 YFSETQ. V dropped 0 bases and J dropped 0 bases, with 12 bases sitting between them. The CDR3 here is CASSLGGPGTNYGYTF. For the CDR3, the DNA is TGCGCCAGCAGCTTGGGTGGACCTGGGACTAACTATGGCTACACCTTC.